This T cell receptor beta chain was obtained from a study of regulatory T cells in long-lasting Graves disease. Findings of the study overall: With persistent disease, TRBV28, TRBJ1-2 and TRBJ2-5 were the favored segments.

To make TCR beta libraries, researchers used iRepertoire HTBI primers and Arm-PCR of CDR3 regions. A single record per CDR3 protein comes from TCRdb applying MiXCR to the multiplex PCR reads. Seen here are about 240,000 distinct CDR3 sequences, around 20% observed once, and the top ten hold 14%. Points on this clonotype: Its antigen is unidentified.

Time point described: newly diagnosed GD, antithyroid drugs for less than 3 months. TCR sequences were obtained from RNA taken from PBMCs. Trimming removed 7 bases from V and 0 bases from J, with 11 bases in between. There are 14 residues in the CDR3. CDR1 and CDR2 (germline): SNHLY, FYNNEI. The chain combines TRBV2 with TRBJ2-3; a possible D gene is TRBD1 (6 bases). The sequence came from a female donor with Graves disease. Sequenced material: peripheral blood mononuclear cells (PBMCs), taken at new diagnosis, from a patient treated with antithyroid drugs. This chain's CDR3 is CASKRTASTDTQYF. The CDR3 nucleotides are TGTGCCAGCAAGCGGACAGCGAGCACAGATACGCAGTATTTT. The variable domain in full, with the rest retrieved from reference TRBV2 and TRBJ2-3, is EPEVTQTPSHQVTQMGQEVILRCVPISNHLYFYWYRQILGQKVEFLVSFYNNEISEKSEIFDDQFSVERPDGSNFTLKIRSTKLEDSAMYFCASKRTASTDTQYFGPGTRLTVL.